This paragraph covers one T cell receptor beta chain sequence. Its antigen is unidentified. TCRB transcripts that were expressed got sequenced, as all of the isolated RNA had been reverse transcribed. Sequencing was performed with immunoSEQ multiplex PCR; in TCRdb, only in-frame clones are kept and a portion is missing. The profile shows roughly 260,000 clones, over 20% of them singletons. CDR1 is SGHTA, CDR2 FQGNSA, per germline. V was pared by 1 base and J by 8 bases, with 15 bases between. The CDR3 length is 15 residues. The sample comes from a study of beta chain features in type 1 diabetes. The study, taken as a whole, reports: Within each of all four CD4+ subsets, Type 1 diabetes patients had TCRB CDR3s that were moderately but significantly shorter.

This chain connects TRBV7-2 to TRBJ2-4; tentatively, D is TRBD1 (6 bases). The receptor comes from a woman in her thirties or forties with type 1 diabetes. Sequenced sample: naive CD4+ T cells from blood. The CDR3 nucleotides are TGTGCCAGCAGCTTAGAGGACCCAGGGGTCGACATTCAGTACTTC. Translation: CASSLEDPGVDIQYF.